The 14 T cell receptor beta chains in this list originate from one sample, sequenced in a study of blood T cells in healthy people across ages. Through a sample-barcoded 5' primer and a J-beta primer mix, a second PCR was run for roughly 7 to 12 cycles. TCRdb recomputed calls from the 5' RACE reads with MiXCR, one row per CDR3 protein. The data hold about a million distinct CDR3 sequences, with just over 50% observed a single time. Sequenced: blood. These receptors came from a woman aged 55-75 years in good health.

The rearrangement uses TRBV7-9 and TRBJ1-1, with TRBD1 matching 8 bases. V trimming: 7 bases; J trimming: 0 bases; junction bases outside the gene matches: 7. The CDR3 sequence is 15 residues long. CDR1 and CDR2 (germline): SEHNR, FQNEAQ (reference sequence). CDR3 nucleotides: TGTGCCAGCATCCAACGACAGGGGATGAACACTGAAGCTTTCTTT. Translation gives CASIQRQGMNTEAFF.

The rearrangement uses TRBV20-1 and TRBJ2-5; 9 nucleotides align to TRBD2. In germline, CDR1 is DFQATT, CDR2 SNEGSKA (reference sequence). This CDR3 has 15 amino acids. The V gene end was trimmed by 4 bases and the J gene end by 4 bases; junction bases not matched to a gene: 10. Written as DNA, the CDR3 is TGCAGTGCTACACGGTCTGCGGGAGGGGGAGAGACCCAGTACTTC. This sequence encodes CSATRSAGGGETQYF.

Only a few counts were recorded for this clonotype. V usage is TRBV7-8 and J usage is TRBJ2-7; D gene unclear. CDR1 is SGHVS and CDR2 is FQNEAQ in the germline V gene. V lost 2 bases and J lost 3, with 11 bases in between. This CDR3 comprises 14 residues. CDR3: CASSLPGPNYEQYF. The CDR3 DNA reads as TGTGCCAGCAGCTTACCCGGACCTAACTACGAGCAGTACTTC.

This clonotype was observed a handful of times. The V gene is TRBV7-8, the J gene TRBJ2-7; possibly TRBD1 for D (5 bases). V gave up 4 bases and J gave up 0 bases, with 10 bases separating them. CDR1 is SGHVS, CDR2 FQNEAQ, per germline. The CDR3 runs to 14 residues. CDR3 loop: CASSSRVLSYEQYF. DNA of the CDR3: TGTGCCAGCAGCTCCAGGGTTCTCTCCTACGAGCAGTACTTC. Using reference TRBV7-8 and TRBJ2-7 for the parts outside the CDR3, the full variable domain is GAGVSQSPRYKVAKRGQDVALRCDPISGHVSLFWYQQALGQGPEFLTYFQNEAQLDKSGLPSDRFFAERPEGSVSTLKIQRTQQEDSAVYLCASSSRVLSYEQYFGPGTRLTVT.

This chain uses TRBV6-5 with TRBJ2-7, with 7 bases that match TRBD1. CDR1 is MNHEY, CDR2 SVGAGI, per germline. The ends lost 6 bases at V and 5 bases at J; junction bases unmatched: 10. The CDR3 is made up of 14 amino acids. CDR3 in DNA: TGTGCCAGCAGCTACAGGGGTTTTTTAAACGAGCAGTACTTC. It encodes CASSYRGFLNEQYF.

This chain connects TRBV7-3 to TRBJ2-2, with D hard to call. The CDR3 is made up of 16 amino acids. V lost 5 bases and J 1 base, leaving 14 bases between the germline ends. Germline CDR1 reads SGHTA; CDR2 reads FQGTGA. CDR3 coding DNA: TGTGCCAGCAGCCCCACCTGGGTACGGAACACCGGGGAGCTGTTTTTT. Encoded protein: CASSPTWVRNTGELFF. Full variable domain (outside the CDR3, taken from reference TRBV7-3 and TRBJ2-2): GAGVSQTPSNKVTEKGKYVELRCDPISGHTALYWYRQSLGQGPEFLIYFQGTGAADDSGLPNDRFFAVRPEGSVSTLKIQRTERGDSAVYLCASSPTWVRNTGELFFGEGSRLTVL.

This clonotype appeared a single time. The chain has TRBV10-2 and TRBJ2-1; D not resolved. Germline V gene sequence: CDR1 WSHSY, CDR2 SAAADI. V was trimmed by 2 bases and J by 4 bases, leaving 12 bases between them. The CDR3 contains 15 residues. CDR3 in DNA: TGCGCCAGCAGTGAGGGCACGAGCATATACAATGAGCAGTTCTTC. Translation: CASSEGTSIYNEQFF.

There are a few counts of this clonotype. The chain uses TRBV6-1 and TRBJ1-5; D is ambiguous. Germline V gene sequence: CDR1 MNHNS, CDR2 SASEGT. The CDR3 length is 12 residues. V gave up 5 bases and J gave up 5 bases, with 7 bases separating them. The CDR3 here is CASSRPDQPQHF. The CDR3 bases are TGTGCCAGCAGTAGACCCGATCAGCCCCAGCATTTT.

The chain carries TRBV3-1 and TRBJ1-2; D call uncertain. CDR3 size: 13 residues. The germline CDR1 and CDR2 sequences are LGHDT and YNNKEL (reference sequence). The ends were cut back, 4 bases at V and 2 bases at J, with 8 bases in the middle. The DNA for the CDR3 is TGTGCCAGCAGCCCACAGACCAACTATGGCTACACCTTC. It encodes CASSPQTNYGYTF.

This clonotype was recorded a few times. CDR3 in DNA: TGTGCCACCAGCCCTCCTGGCCAAGAGACCCAGTACTTC. It codes for CATSPPGQETQYF. The V gene is TRBV24-1, the J gene TRBJ2-5; D is undetermined. The CDR3 covers 13 residues. Germline V gives CDR1 KGHDR, CDR2 SFDVKD. V lost 7 bases and J 1 base, leaving 9 bases between the germline ends.

To note about this clonotype: The germline gene is not matched at one end of the junction; a read error may be the cause. V usage is TRBV28 and J usage is TRBJ2-7; TRBD1 is a possible D gene (6 bases). This CDR3 is 16 amino acids long. Germline V gene sequence: CDR1 MDHEN, CDR2 SYDVKM. The CDR3 coding sequence is TGTGCCAGCCGGGACACCACGGGAAGGGCCCTCTACGAGCAGTGCTTC. As protein: CASRDTTGRALYEQCF.

Only a few counts were recorded for this clonotype. The CDR3 DNA sequence: TGTGCCAGCAGTAGGGACGGATACAATGAGCAGTTCTTC. It codes for CASSRDGYNEQFF. J is TRBJ2-1 and V is TRBV2; D is possibly TRBD1 or TRBD2 (5 bases each). The CDR3 extends over 13 amino acids. Germline V gene lookup returns CDR1 SNHLY and CDR2 FYNNEI. The V gene lost 5 bases and the J gene lost 4 bases, with 9 bases spanning the gap.

The V gene is TRBV7-8, the J gene TRBJ2-1, with 11 bases matching TRBD2. CDR1 and CDR2 from the germline V gene are SGHVS and FQNEAQ. V was pared by 1 base and J by 6 bases, with 8 bases of the junction left unmatched. This CDR3 contains 17 residues. The DNA for the CDR3 is TGTGCCAGCAGCTTAGGATGGGCGACTAGCGGGACCAATGAGCAGTTCTTC. This translates into CASSLGWATSGTNEQFF.

The rearrangement links TRBV20-1 to TRBJ2-3, with 7 bases that match TRBD2. The CDR3 sequence is 13 residues long. V shed 4 bases and J 12 bases; nucleotides not matched to a gene: 13. The germline V gene has CDR1 DFQATT and CDR2 SNEGSKA (reference sequence). CDR3 in amino acids: CSANDRTSWGQYF. CDR3 DNA sequence: TGCAGTGCTAACGACCGGACTAGTTGGGGACAGTATTTT.